The next 24 T cell receptor beta chains were all read from a single sample in a study of identifying expanded T cells in peripheral blood. The assay was immunoSEQ multiplex PCR, and TCRdb's table has in-frame clones only and misses some. The sample includes over 100,000 clones, about 88% of them seen just once. Sequencing input: blood. These receptors were taken from a person between 18 and 69 years old in good health.

The chain links TRBV10-3 to TRBJ2-7; D is unclear. The ends were cut back, 5 bases at V and 3 bases at J, with 8 bases in the middle. The CDR3 totals 12 residues. Germline V gene lookup returns CDR1 ENHRY and CDR2 SYGVKD. In DNA, the CDR3 is TGTGCCATCAGTACAGAGAACTACGAGCAGTACTTC. Translation: CAISTENYEQYF.

The chain couples TRBV21-1 to TRBJ2-7; the table gives TRBD1 as D, unverified against the DNA. TRBV21-1 is listed as a pseudogene. The CDR3 extends over 15 amino acids. In DNA, the CDR3 is TGTGCCAGCAGCAAGACAGCTCCCCCCTCCTACGAGCAGTACTTC. It is translated as CASSKTAPPSYEQYF.

The V call is TRBV28, the J call TRBJ1-2; 7 bases map to TRBD1. Per germline, CDR1 MDHEN and CDR2 SYDVKM. V was clipped by 4 bases and J by 6 bases; unmatched bases: 2. The CDR3 length is 12 residues. The CDR3 bases are TGTGCCAGCAGTTCACAGGGGAATGGCTACACCTTC. It codes for CASSSQGNGYTF.

The chain joins TRBV6-6 to TRBJ1-6; D might be TRBD1 (5 bases). This CDR3 contains 14 residues. Per the germline V gene, CDR1 is MNHNY and CDR2 is SVGAGI (reference sequence). The V and J ends lost 5 bases and 8 bases respectively, with 13 bases between them. CDR3 in amino acids: CASSADSGYSPLHF. For the CDR3, the DNA is TGTGCCAGCAGTGCCGACAGTGGGTATTCACCCCTCCACTTT.

The chain employs TRBV6-4 and TRBJ1-6; 9 positions match TRBD1. This CDR3 region has 18 residues. V lost 2 bases, J lost 7 bases, and 12 bases stayed unmatched. CDR1 and CDR2 (germline): MRHNA, SNTAGT. The DNA for the CDR3 is TGTGCCAGCAGTGACCCGCCTTACCGGGACAGGGAGAATTCACCCCTCCACTTT. As protein: CASSDPPYRDRENSPLHF.

The chain joins TRBV2 to TRBJ2-3; D is perhaps TRBD2 (7 bases). Trimming removed 4 bases from V and 0 bases from J, with 14 bases in between. Germline CDR1 reads SNHLY; CDR2 reads FYNNEI. CDR3 length: 16 residues. In DNA, the CDR3 is TGTGCCAGCAGTGTTGGGGCGGGGGCTAGCACAGATACGCAGTATTTT. Residues: CASSVGAGASTDTQYF.

V is TRBV7-2 and J is TRBJ2-7; 9 nucleotides match TRBD2. CDR3 length: 15 residues. Germline V lookup: CDR1 SGHTA, CDR2 FQGNSA. V shed 1 base, J shed 3 bases, and the junction held 4 bases outside the gene matches. As DNA, the CDR3 is TGTGCCAGCAGCTTAGAGTTAGCGGGGGACTACGAGCAGTACTTC. Its translation is CASSLELAGDYEQYF. Combining the CDR3 with reference TRBV7-2 and TRBJ2-7 gives the whole variable domain GAGVSQSPSNKVTEKGKDVELRCDPISGHTALYWYRQSLGQGLEFLIYFQGNSAPDKSGLPSDRFSAERTGGSVSTLTIQRTQQEDSAVYLCASSLELAGDYEQYFGPGTRLTVT.

The J gene is TRBJ2-1, the V gene TRBV5-1; 8 bases are a match to TRBD1. This CDR3 has 16 amino acids. Germline trimming cut 4 bases from V and 7 bases from J; bases unmatched to any gene: 13. Germline values: CDR1 SGHRS, CDR2 YFSETQ. The CDR3 DNA follows: TGCGCCAGCAGCCCCCCCATCCAGGGGGCTGGGAATGAGCAGTTCTTC. Its translation is CASSPPIQGAGNEQFF.

The chain is built from TRBV6-5 and TRBJ1-4; 7 positions agree with TRBD1. Germline trimming cut 0 bases from V and 7 bases from J; bases unmatched to any gene: 5. This CDR3 is 15 amino acids long. Germline values: CDR1 MNHEY, CDR2 SVGAGI. The CDR3 bases are TGTGCCAGCAGTTACTCGATGACAGGGAGTGAAAAACTGTTTTTT. It is translated as CASSYSMTGSEKLFF.

J is TRBJ2-7 and V is TRBV7-6, with D possibly TRBD1 on 6 matching bases. CDR1 SGHVS and CDR2 FNYEAQ come from the germline V gene. This CDR3 comprises 14 residues. Trimming cost V 6 bases and J 5 bases, with 17 bases left between them. CDR3 sequence (DNA): TGTGCCAGCAGTCCCGGGACACCTCCTAACGAGCAGTACTTC. It is translated as CASSPGTPPNEQYF.

The V gene is TRBV6-5, the J gene TRBJ1-1; no firm D call. CDR1 and CDR2 (germline): MNHEY, SVGAGI. The CDR3 extends over 14 amino acids. The germline V and J ends were trimmed by 6 bases and 5 bases, with 16 bases remaining between them. The chain's CDR3 is CASSRWRAWTEAFF. The CDR3 coding sequence is TGTGCCAGCAGCCGGTGGCGGGCGTGGACTGAAGCTTTCTTT.

This sequence joins TRBV6-1 and TRBJ2-2; D not resolved. Germline V CDR1 and CDR2: MNHNS, SASEGT. V was pared by 4 bases and J by 0 bases, with 12 bases between. This CDR3 has 16 residues. This chain's CDR3 is CASSGQDAANTGELFF. DNA of the CDR3: TGTGCCAGCAGTGGGCAGGACGCGGCGAACACCGGGGAGCTGTTTTTT.

This clone was observed a few times. The chain has TRBV10-3 and TRBJ1-4, with TRBD1 as a possible D gene (6 bases). Trimming removed 3 bases at V and 8 bases at J, with 13 bases between. Germline V gene data show CDR1 as ENHRY and CDR2 as SYGVKD. The CDR3 spans 14 residues. The CDR3 DNA is TGTGCCATCAGTGACACAGGGTACGAGGAAAAACTGTTTTTT. Residues: CAISDTGYEEKLFF.

The chain couples TRBV7-2 to TRBJ2-7; weak D call: TRBD1 (6 bases). CDR3 length equals 16 residues. V gave up 4 bases and J gave up 4 bases, with 20 bases separating them. Looked up from germline, CDR1 is SGHTA and CDR2 is FQGNSA. The CDR3 nucleotides are TGTGCCAGCAGCTCCCCGCAGGGGATTACTAGATACGAGCAGTACTTC. Translation: CASSSPQGITRYEQYF.

V and J are TRBV28 and TRBJ2-5; D call uncertain. The CDR3 contains 15 residues. Germline V gene data show CDR1 as MDHEN and CDR2 as SYDVKM. The V end lost 3 bases, the J end lost 0 bases, and 11 bases lay between the germline ends. The DNA for the CDR3 is TGTGCCAGCAGTTTGAACCGGGTTTACCAAGAGACCCAGTACTTC. It translates to CASSLNRVYQETQYF.

CDR3 amino acids: CAGGSGVGTDTQYF. In nucleotides, the CDR3 is TGTGCCGGGGGGTCGGGGGTTGGTACAGATACGCAGTATTTT. The chain employs TRBV6-6 and TRBJ2-3, with a tentative D call TRBD2 (6 bases). The V and J ends lost 11 bases and 3 bases respectively, with 18 bases between them. This CDR3 has 14 residues. Germline values: CDR1 MNHNY, CDR2 SVGAGI (reference sequence).

V is TRBV19 and J is TRBJ2-3; 8 nucleotides align to TRBD2. Germline V gives CDR1 LNHDA, CDR2 SQIVND (reference sequence). Trimming removed 9 bases from V and 6 bases from J; junction bases left unmatched: 8. This CDR3 region has 13 residues. CDR3 protein: CASAGGGRDTQYF. In nucleotides, the CDR3 is TGTGCCAGCGCAGGCGGGGGGAGGGATACGCAGTATTTT.

The gene calls are TRBV19 and TRBJ1-3; D ambiguous. CDR3 length: 11 amino acids. The germline V and J ends were trimmed by 3 bases and 7 bases, with 4 bases remaining between them. In germline, CDR1 is LNHDA, CDR2 SQIVND (reference sequence). The DNA of the CDR3 is TGTGCCAGTAGTATTACCAACACCATATATTTT. The encoded protein is CASSITNTIYF.

This chain joins TRBV11-1 and TRBJ2-3; D remains unclear. CDR3 length equals 13 residues. Germline V gene data show CDR1 as SGHAT and CDR2 as FQDESV (reference sequence). V was clipped by 5 bases and J by 2 bases, with 8 bases between them. The CDR3 nucleotides read TGTGCCAGCAGCCGAGACATCACAGATACGCAGTATTTT. Amino acid sequence: CASSRDITDTQYF.

The chain employs TRBV27 and TRBJ1-6, with 7 nucleotides matching TRBD1. This CDR3 is built from 17 residues. After removal of 5 bases from V and 0 bases from J, the junction contained 7 bases not matched to a gene. CDR1 is MNHEY, CDR2 SMNVEV, per germline (reference sequence). Here the CDR3 DNA reads TGTGCCAGCAGTCGGACAGGCCAGAGCTCCTATAATTCACCCCTCCACTTT. As protein: CASSRTGQSSYNSPLHF.

The chain has TRBV19 and TRBJ1-2; weak D call: TRBD1 (6 bases). The ends were cut back, 7 bases at V and 4 bases at J, with 22 bases in the middle. The CDR3 is 16 residues long. Germline CDR1 LNHDA, CDR2 SQIVND (reference sequence). The CDR3 reads CASNPPSGAQGYGYTF. The CDR3 DNA is TGTGCCAGTAACCCGCCGTCAGGGGCCCAAGGCTATGGCTACACCTTC.

This chain links TRBV7-9 with TRBJ2-5; 8 bases agree with TRBD1. Germline assignment: CDR1 SEHNR and CDR2 FQNEAQ (reference sequence). The CDR3 spans 15 residues. V was pared by 2 bases and J by 4 bases, with 6 bases of the junction left unmatched. For the CDR3, the DNA is TGTGCCAGCAGCTTAAATCCAGGGGGCTTAGAGACCCAGTACTTC. Its translation is CASSLNPGGLETQYF.

The chain combines TRBV29-1 with TRBJ1-2, with unresolved D. Trimming cost V 2 bases and J 8 bases, with 18 bases left between them. CDR1 and CDR2 from the germline V gene are SQVTM and ANQGSEA. The CDR3 consists of 14 residues. CDR3 protein: CSVEKRPSPRGYTF. The CDR3 nucleotides are TGCAGCGTTGAAAAACGGCCTAGTCCAAGGGGCTACACCTTC.

The rearrangement links TRBV5-6 to TRBJ2-5, with 15 bases fitting TRBD2. V shed 4 bases, J shed 7 bases, and the junction held 2 bases outside the gene matches. The CDR3 sequence is 14 residues long. Looked up from germline, CDR1 is SGHDT and CDR2 is YYEEEE. CDR3: CASSLGLAGGTQYF. The DNA for the CDR3 is TGTGCCAGCAGCCTGGGACTAGCGGGGGGGACCCAGTACTTC.